This entry describes one T cell receptor beta chain. Original analysis: It was from reference gene primer amplification that nucleated cell counts were estimated. TCRdb keeps only in-frame clones here, not all; method: immunoSEQ multiplex PCR. V and J calls and clone size are those listed in that table; D and trimming were worked out from the DNA. Of around 88,000 clones listed, roughly 75% are singletons. The CDR3 has 15 amino acids. The ends lost 5 bases at V and 2 bases at J; junction bases unmatched: 9. Per germline, CDR1 SGHTA and CDR2 FQGNSA. The sample originates from a study of blood T cell repertoires in COVID-19. Study as a whole: Samples of COVID-19 (acute and convalescent) were obtained from the United States, Italy and Spain. Nucleic acid was either cDNA or gDNA, and it came from T cells, B-cell-depleted T cells, or PBMCs.

Sequencing was done on a sample of peripheral blood. This chain uses TRBV7-2 with TRBJ2-7, with TRBD1 identical over 7 bases. The TCR was taken from a man aged 50 or older who had recovered from COVID-19. The CDR3 loop reads CASSTTSTGTYEQYF. The CDR3 coding sequence is TGTGCCAGCAGCACTACCTCGACAGGGACCTACGAGCAGTACTTC. The entire variable domain, with the rest obtained from reference TRBV7-2 and TRBJ2-7, is as follows: GAGVSQSPSNKVTEKGKDVELRCDPISGHTALYWYRQSLGQGLEFLIYFQGNSAPDKSGLPSDRFSAERTGGSVSTLTIQRTQQEDSAVYLCASSTTSTGTYEQYFGPGTRLTVT.